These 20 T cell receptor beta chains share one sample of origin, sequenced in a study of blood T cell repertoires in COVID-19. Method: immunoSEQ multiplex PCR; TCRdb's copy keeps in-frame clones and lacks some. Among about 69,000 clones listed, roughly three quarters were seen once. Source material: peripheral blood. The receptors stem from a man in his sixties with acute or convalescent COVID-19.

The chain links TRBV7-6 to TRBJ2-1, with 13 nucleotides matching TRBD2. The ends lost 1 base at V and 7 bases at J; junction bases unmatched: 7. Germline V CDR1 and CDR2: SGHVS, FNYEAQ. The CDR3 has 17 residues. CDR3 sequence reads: CASSLVAGTSGNNEQFF. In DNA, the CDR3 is TGTGCCAGCAGCTTAGTGGCCGGGACTAGCGGGAATAATGAGCAGTTCTTC.

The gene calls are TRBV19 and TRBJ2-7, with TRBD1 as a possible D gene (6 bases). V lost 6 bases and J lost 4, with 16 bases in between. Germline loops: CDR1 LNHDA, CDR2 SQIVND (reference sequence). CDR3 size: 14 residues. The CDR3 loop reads CASSTDGGGYEQYF. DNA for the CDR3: TGTGCCAGTAGCACAGATGGGGGCGGATACGAGCAGTACTTC.

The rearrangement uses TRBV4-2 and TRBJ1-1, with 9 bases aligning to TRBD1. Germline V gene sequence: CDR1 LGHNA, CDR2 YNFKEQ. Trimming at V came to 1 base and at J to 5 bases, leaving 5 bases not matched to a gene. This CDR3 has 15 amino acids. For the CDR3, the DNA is TGTGCCAGCAGCCAAGCAGTGACAGGGGGTACTGAAGCTTTCTTT. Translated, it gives CASSQAVTGGTEAFF.

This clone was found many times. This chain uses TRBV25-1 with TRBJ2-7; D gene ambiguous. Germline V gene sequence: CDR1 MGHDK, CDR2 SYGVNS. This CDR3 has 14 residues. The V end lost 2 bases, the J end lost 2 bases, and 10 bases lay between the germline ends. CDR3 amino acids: CASSEPRPPYEQYF. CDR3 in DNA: TGTGCCAGCAGTGAACCGAGGCCACCCTACGAGCAGTACTTC.

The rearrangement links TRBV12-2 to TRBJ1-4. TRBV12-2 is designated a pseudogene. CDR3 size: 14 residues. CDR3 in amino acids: CASRLRTGYEKLFF. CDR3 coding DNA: TGTGCAAGTCGCTTACGAACGGGGTATGAAAAACTGTTTTTT.

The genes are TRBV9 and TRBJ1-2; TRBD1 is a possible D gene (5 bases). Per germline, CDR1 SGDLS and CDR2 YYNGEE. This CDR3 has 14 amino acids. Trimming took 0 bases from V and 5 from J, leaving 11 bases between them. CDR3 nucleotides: TGTGCCAGCAGCGTAGCGGCGGGGGAATATGGCTACACCTTC. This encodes CASSVAAGEYGYTF.

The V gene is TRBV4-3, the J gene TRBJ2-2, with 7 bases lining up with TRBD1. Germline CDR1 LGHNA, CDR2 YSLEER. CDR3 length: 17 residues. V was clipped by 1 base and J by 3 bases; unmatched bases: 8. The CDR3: CASSQVPQGPYTGELFF. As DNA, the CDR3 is TGCGCCAGCAGCCAAGTCCCACAGGGGCCCTACACCGGGGAGCTGTTTTTT.

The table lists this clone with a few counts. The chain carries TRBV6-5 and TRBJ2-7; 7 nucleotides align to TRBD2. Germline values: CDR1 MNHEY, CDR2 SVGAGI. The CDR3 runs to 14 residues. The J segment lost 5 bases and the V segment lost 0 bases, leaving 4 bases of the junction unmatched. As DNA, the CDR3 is TGTGCCAGCAGTTACTCCCCACTAGCGAACGAGCAGTACTTC. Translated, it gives CASSYSPLANEQYF.

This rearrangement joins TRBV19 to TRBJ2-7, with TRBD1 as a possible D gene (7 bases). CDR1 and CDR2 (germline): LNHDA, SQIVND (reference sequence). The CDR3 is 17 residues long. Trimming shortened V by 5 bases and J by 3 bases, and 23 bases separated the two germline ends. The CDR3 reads CASSLRGDTGVGYEQYF. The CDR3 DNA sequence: TGTGCCAGTAGTCTTAGGGGGGACACAGGGGTTGGCTACGAGCAGTACTTC.

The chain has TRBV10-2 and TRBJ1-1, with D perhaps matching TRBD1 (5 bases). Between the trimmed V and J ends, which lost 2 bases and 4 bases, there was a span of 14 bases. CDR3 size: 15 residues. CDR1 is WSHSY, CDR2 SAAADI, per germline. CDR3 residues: CASSERPGSGTEAFF. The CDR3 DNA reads TGCGCCAGCAGTGAGAGGCCAGGGTCCGGCACTGAAGCTTTCTTT.

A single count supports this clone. The CDR3 spells CASSPRQPQHF. Here the CDR3 DNA reads TGCGCCAGCAGCCCTCGTCAGCCCCAGCATTTT. The V gene is TRBV4-3, the J gene TRBJ1-5; D is unresolved. The V end lost 4 bases, the J end lost 6 bases, and 4 bases lay between the germline ends. This CDR3 has 11 amino acids. Germline CDR1 is LGHNA and CDR2 is YSLEER.

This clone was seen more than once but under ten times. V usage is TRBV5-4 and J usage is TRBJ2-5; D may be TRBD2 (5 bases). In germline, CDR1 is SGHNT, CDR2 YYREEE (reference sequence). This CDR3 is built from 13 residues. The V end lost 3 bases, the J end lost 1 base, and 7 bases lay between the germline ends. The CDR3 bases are TGTGCCAGCAGCTCAGGAGGCCAAGAGACCCAGTACTTC. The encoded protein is CASSSGGQETQYF.

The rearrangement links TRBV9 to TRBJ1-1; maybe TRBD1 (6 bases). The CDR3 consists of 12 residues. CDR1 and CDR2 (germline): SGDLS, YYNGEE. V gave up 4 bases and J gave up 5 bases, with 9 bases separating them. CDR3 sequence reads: CASSLQGTEAFF. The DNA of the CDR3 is TGTGCCAGCAGCCTACAGGGAACTGAAGCTTTCTTT.

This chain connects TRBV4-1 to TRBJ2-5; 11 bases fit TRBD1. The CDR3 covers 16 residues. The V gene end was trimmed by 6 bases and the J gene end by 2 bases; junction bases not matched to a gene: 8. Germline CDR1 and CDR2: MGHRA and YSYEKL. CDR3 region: CASRGGTGGTQETQYF. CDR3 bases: TGCGCCAGCAGGGGCGGGACAGGGGGTACTCAAGAGACCCAGTACTTC.

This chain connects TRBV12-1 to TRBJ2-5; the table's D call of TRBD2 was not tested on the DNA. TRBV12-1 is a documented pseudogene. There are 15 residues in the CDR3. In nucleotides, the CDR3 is TGTGCCAGCAGCTTTGTGTGTCGGGAACAAGAGACCCAGTACTTC. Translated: CASSFVCREQETQYF.

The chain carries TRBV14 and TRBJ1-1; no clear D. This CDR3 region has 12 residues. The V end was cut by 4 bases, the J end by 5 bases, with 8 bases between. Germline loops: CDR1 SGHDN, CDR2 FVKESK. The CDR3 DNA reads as TGTGCCAGCAGCCCCCAGAGGACTGAAGCTTTCTTT. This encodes CASSPQRTEAFF. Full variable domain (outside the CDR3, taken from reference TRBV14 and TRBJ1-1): EAGVTQFPSHSVIEKGQTVTLRCDPISGHDNLYWYRRVMGKEIKFLLHFVKESKQDESGMPNNRFLAERTGGTYSTLKVQPAELEDSGVYFCASSPQRTEAFFGQGTRLTVV.

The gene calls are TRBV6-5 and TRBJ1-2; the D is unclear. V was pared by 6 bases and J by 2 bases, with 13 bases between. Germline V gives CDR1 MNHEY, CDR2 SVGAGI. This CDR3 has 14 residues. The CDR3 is CASRSKLPNYGYTF. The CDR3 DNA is TGTGCCAGCAGGAGTAAGTTACCAAACTATGGCTACACCTTC.

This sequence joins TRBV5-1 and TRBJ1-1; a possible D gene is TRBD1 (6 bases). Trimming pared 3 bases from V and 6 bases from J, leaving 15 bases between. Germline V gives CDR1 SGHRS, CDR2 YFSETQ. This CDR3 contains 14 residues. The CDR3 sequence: CASSSGQSLAEAFF. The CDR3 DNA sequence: TGCGCCAGCAGCTCCGGACAGTCGTTGGCTGAAGCTTTCTTT.

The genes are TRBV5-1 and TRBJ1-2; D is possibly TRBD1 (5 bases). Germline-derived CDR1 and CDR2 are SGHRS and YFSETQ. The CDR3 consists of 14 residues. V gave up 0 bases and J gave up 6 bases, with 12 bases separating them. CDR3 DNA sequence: TGCGCCAGCAGCTTGGGGCAGGGAGGTGATGGCTACACCTTC. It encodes CASSLGQGGDGYTF.

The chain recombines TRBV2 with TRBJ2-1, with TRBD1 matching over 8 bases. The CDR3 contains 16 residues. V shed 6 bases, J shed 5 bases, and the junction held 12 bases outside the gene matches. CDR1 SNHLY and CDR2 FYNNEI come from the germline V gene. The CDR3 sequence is CASRVRDRKGDNEQFF. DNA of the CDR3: TGTGCCAGCAGGGTACGGGACAGGAAGGGGGACAATGAGCAGTTCTTC.